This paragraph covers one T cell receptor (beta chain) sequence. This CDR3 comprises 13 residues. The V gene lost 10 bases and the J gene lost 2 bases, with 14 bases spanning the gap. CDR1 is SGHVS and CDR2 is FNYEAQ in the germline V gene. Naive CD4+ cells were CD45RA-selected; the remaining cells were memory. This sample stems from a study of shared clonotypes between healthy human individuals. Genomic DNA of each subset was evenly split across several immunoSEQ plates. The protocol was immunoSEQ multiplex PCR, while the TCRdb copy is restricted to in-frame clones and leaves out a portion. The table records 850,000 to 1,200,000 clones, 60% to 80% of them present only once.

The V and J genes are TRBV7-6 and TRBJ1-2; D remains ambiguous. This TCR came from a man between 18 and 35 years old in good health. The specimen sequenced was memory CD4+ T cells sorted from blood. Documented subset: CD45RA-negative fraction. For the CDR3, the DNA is TGTGCCACATCATCTCTTTTGAACTATGGCTACACCTTC. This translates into CATSSLLNYGYTF. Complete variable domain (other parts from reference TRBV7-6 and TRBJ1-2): GAGVSQSPRYKVTKRGQDVALRCDPISGHVSLYWYRQALGQGPEFLTYFNYEAQQDKSGLPNDRFSAERPEGSISTLTIQRTEQRDSAMYRCATSSLLNYGYTFGSGTRLTVV.